Listed below are T cell receptor beta chains from one sample, sequenced in a study of T cell changes during pregnancy in multiple sclerosis. Produced via immunoSEQ multiplex PCR; TCRdb's table is partial and in-frame only. Of under 35,000 clones in the sample, approximately 90% were seen once. This specimen consisted of CD8+ T cells from peripheral blood mononuclear cells, obtained in the second trimester of pregnancy. The receptor set was obtained from a female donor with multiple sclerosis, enrolled in a pregnancy study. CDR3s leave out the opening cysteine and the closing phenylalanine or tryptophan. The order of the fields is D gene, CDR3 length, V gene, J gene, CDR3 protein. A D gene is named only where the DNA matches it firmly.

-	11	TRBV6-1	TRBJ2-7	ASTRGGEYEQY
TRBD1	12	TRBV5-1	TRBJ1-1	ASSWDRLNTEAF
-	11	TRBV7-9	TRBJ2-7	ASSLDQGYEQY
TRBD1	13	TRBV9	TRBJ1-1	ASSAYRGPNTEAF
-	12	TRBV27	-	ASSPVDSSYEQY
TRBD2	14	TRBV10-3	TRBJ2-7	AISESGGRSSYEQY
-	13	TRBV19	TRBJ1-1	ASSVPREPNTEAF
TRBD1	12	TRBV5-1	TRBJ2-7	ASSPWTGGDEQY
-	10	TRBV6-5	TRBJ2-1	ASSPDSLEQF
TRBD2	14	TRBV6-5	TRBJ2-1	ASSYTSGGAYNEQF
TRBD1	11	TRBV4-3	TRBJ2-7	ASSRFRGYEQY
TRBD2	13	TRBV4-2	TRBJ2-2	ASSQALAETGELF
TRBD2	13	TRBV6-1	TRBJ2-1	ASSPGTSGSNEQF
-	14	TRBV4-3	TRBJ1-5	ASSQTIETGHQPQH
TRBD1	13	TRBV7-9	TRBJ1-1	ASSSNRGPNTEAF
-	11	TRBV27	TRBJ2-1	ASSLGPHNEQF
-	13	TRBV21-1	TRBJ2-7	ASPGLAGGKYEQY
-	12	TRBV19	TRBJ2-3	ASSIFGSSDTQY
TRBD1	13	TRBV5-5	TRBJ2-1	ASSSPGQGIHEQF
-	12	TRBV5-4	TRBJ1-2	ASSLAGVPYGYT
-	10	TRBV7-2	TRBJ2-3	ASSKPTDTQY
TRBD2	14	TRBV27	TRBJ2-7	ASSPVATSGIYEQY
TRBD2	15	TRBV2	TRBJ2-7	ASRTKRESTREGEQY
TRBD1	13	TRBV15	TRBJ2-7	ATSSSSGTGNEQY
TRBD1	10	TRBV2	TRBJ2-7	ASERDRDEQY
TRBD1	13	TRBV7-9	TRBJ1-1	ASFARDRENTEAF
-	12	TRBV9	TRBJ1-5	ASSEESSNQPQH
TRBD1	15	TRBV7-9	TRBJ2-5	ASSLLGRDRVQETQY
-	11	TRBV11-2	TRBJ2-7	ASSFGSTYEQY
TRBD1	14	TRBV5-4	TRBJ1-2	ASSGPGQGDVYGYT
TRBD2	13	TRBV7-9	TRBJ2-1	ASRLGLGETDEQF
-	11	TRBV29-1	TRBJ1-1	SVYWEGKAEAF
-	14	TRBV6-4	TRBJ2-1	ASSDSWRGGYNEQF
TRBD1	11	TRBV6-1	TRBJ2-3	ASGDRVQDTQY
-	14	TRBV4-3	TRBJ2-6	ASSQDTVSGANVLT
TRBD1	11	TRBV10-3	TRBJ2-7	ATRTGESYEQY
-	14	TRBV27	TRBJ2-1	ASSLSLSRLGGEQF
TRBD1	13	TRBV27	TRBJ2-7	ASSSPGTGTYEQY
TRBD1	10	TRBV6-6	TRBJ2-7	ASSLTGVEQY
-	12	TRBV7-2	TRBJ2-5	ASIPTQDQETQY
TRBD2	12	TRBV29-1	TRBJ2-7	SVEGLAGTYEQY
-	12	TRBV4-3	TRBJ1-2	ASSQAGVDYGYT
TRBD2	11	TRBV27	TRBJ2-7	ASSWGGAYEQY